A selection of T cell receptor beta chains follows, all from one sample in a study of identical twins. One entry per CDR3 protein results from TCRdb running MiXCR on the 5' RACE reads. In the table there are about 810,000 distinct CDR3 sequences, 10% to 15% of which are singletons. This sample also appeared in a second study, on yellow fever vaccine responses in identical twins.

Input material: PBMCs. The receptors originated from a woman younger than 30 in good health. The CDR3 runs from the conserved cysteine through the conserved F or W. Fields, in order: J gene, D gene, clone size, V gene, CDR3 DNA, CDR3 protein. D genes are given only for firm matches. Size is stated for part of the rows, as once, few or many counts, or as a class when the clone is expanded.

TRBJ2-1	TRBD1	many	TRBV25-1	TGTGCCAGCAGTGATCCCGCCGGCGGGACAGGAGGCCGCTACAATGAGCAGTTCTTC	CASSDPAGGTGGRYNEQFF
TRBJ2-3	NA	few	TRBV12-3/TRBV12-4	TGTGCCAGCATAGACCGCGGTTCGGCAGGCGAAGCCGGTACGCAGTATTTT	CASIDRGSAGEAGTQYF
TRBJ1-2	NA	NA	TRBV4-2	TGTGCCAGCAGCCAAGATAAGGCAGGGGACTATGGCTACACCTTC	CASSQDKAGDYGYTF
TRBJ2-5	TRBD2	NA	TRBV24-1	TGTGCCACCAGTGACGGGACTAGCGACGTAGAGACCCAGTACTTC	CATSDGTSDVETQYF
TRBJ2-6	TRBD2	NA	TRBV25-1	TGTGCCAGCAGTGAACCTAGCGGGAGGAAGGGGGCCAACGTCCTGACTTTC	CASSEPSGRKGANVLTF
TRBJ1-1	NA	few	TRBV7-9	TGTGCCAGCAGCTTAGCGCCACAGATGAACACTGAAGCTTTCTTT	CASSLAPQMNTEAFF
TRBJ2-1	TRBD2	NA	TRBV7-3	TGTGCCAGCAGCCCCGGGACTAGTCTTTACAATGAGCAGTTCTTC	CASSPGTSLYNEQFF
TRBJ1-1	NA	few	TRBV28	TGTGCCAGCACCACACACTCTAAGCCGGCTGAAGCTTTCTTT	CASTTHSKPAEAFF
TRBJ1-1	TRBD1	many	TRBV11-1	TGTGCCAGCAGCTTATTCAGGGGGCAAGAAGCTTTCTTT	CASSLFRGQEAFF
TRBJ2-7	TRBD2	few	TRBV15	TGTGCCACCAGCAGATCACTAGCGGGGGGGTACGAGCAGTACTTC	CATSRSLAGGYEQYF
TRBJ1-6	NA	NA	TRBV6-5	TGTGCCAGCAGACGCGTAAATTCACCCCTCCACTTT	CASRRVNSPLHF
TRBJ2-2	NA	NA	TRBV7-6	TGTGCCAGCAGCTCCTCGACAGAAAGGAACACCGGGGAGCTGTTTTTT	CASSSSTERNTGELFF
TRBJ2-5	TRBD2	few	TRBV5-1	TGCGCCAGCAGGGATACTAGCGCACCCCGGGAGACCCAGTACTTC	CASRDTSAPRETQYF
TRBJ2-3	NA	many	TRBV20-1	TGCAGTGCTAGAGCAAGGGCAGATACGCAGTATTTT	CSARARADTQYF
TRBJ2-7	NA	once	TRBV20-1	TGCAGTGCTACGAGGGAAGAACCCTACGAGCAGTACTTC	CSATREEPYEQYF
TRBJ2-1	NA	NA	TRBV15	TGTGCCACCAGCTCCCCGGTATGGGGGGTTAGCTCCTACAATGAGCAGTTCTTC	CATSSPVWGVSSYNEQFF
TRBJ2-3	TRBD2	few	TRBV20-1	TGCAGTGCTAGCCCCCTAAGCGGGGGGCCCCCAGATACGCAGTATTTT	CSASPLSGGPPDTQYF
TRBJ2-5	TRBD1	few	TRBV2	TGTGCCAGCAAGGAACAGGGGGAGACCCAGTACTTC	CASKEQGETQYF
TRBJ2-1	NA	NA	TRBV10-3	TGTGCCATCAGTGAGGGGAGCGACAGATTGCAGTTCTTC	CAISEGSDRLQFF
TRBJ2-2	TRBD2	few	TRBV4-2	TGTGCCAGCAGCCGTTTCCTAGCGGGAGTAGAGGCGCCGAACACCGGGGAGCTGTTTTTT	CASSRFLAGVEAPNTGELFF
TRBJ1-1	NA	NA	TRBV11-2	TGTGCCAGCAGCTTCAACAGGGTGAACACTGAAGCTTTCTTT	CASSFNRVNTEAFF
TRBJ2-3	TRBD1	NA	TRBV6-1	TGTGCCAGCAGTGAGGCCAGGGGGCTTTCTTTGGCAGATACGCAGTATTTT	CASSEARGLSLADTQYF
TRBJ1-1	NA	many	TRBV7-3	TGTGCCAGCAGCTTAACGAAGAACACTGAAGCTTTCTTT	CASSLTKNTEAFF
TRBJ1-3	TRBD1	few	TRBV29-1	TGCAGCGGCGAGACAGGGGACAACTCTGGAAACACCATATATTTT	CSGETGDNSGNTIYF
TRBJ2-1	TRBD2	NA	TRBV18	TGTGCCAGCTCATATGAGCGGGAGGGCCTGTATGAGCAGTTCTTC	CASSYEREGLYEQFF
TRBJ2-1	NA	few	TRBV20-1	TGCCGGACAAGGGCTAGTTCGGGCAGTGAGCAGTTCTTC	CRTRASSGSEQFF
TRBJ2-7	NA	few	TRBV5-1	TGCGCCAGCAGCCTTCGACAGGATAGGACCTACGAGCAGTACTTC	CASSLRQDRTYEQYF
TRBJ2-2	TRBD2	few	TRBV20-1	TGCAGTGCTCGGCGGGGGGAAGACACCGGGGAGCTGTTTTTT	CSARRGEDTGELFF
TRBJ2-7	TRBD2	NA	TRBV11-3	TGTGCCAGCAAGGGACTAGCGGGATCGGACGAGCAGTACTTC	CASKGLAGSDEQYF
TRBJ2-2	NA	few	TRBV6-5	TGTGCCAGCAGTTTTTCCGCTAGGGGGACCGGGGAGCTGTTTTTT	CASSFSARGTGELFF
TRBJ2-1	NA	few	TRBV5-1	TGCGCCAGCACCCTGGACTTCAACTCCTACAATGAGCAGTTCTTC	CASTLDFNSYNEQFF
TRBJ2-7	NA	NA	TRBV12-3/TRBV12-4	TGTGCCAGCAGAGCTACAGCTGAGCAGTACTTC	CASRATAEQYF
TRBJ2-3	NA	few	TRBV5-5	TGTGCCAGCAGCCTCCAGGGTATTCTTCGACCGGCAGATACGCAGTATTTT	CASSLQGILRPADTQYF
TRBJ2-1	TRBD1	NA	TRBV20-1	TGCAGTGCTAGCCCTACAGGGGGCAGGGAGCAGTTCTTC	CSASPTGGREQFF
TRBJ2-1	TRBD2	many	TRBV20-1	TGCAGTGCTAGAGTAAGCGGGAAGGGAAATGAGCAGTTCTTC	CSARVSGKGNEQFF
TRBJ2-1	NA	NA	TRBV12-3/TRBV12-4	TGTGCCAGCGCGGGGACAGAGACCAATGAGCAGTTCTTC	CASAGTETNEQFF
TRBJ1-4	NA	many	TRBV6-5	TGTGCCAGCAGTTACTCGGCAGGGCAGGAAAAACTGTTTTTT	CASSYSAGQEKLFF
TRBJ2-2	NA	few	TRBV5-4	TGTGCCAGCAGCTCGGACAGCTCTCTGGGGGAGCTGTTTTTT	CASSSDSSLGELFF
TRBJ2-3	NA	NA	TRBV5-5	TGTGCCAGCAGCTCAAGGACACTCTCTGGCACAGATACGCAGTATTTT	CASSSRTLSGTDTQYF
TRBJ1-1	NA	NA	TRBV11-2	TGTGCCAGCAGCTTCAAGGGGCAACCGAACACTGAAGCTTTCTTT	CASSFKGQPNTEAFF
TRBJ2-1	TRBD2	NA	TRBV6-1	TGTGCCAGCAGCGATACTAGCGGGAGCAATGAGCAGTTCTTC	CASSDTSGSNEQFF
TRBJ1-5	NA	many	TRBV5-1	TGCGCCAGCAGCTTAGGGGGGAGCGGCAATCAGCCCCAGCATTTT	CASSLGGSGNQPQHF
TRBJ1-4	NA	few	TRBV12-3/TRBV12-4	TGTGCCAGCAGCATGGACAGCGTCAATGAAAAACTGTTTTTT	CASSMDSVNEKLFF
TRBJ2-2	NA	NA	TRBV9	TGTGCCAGCAGCGAAAGGGGTGGCCTCGGGGAGCTGTTTTTT	CASSERGGLGELFF
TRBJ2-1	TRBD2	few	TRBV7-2	TGTGCCAGCAGCTTACGGGGGGGAAAGTACAATGAGCAGTTCTTC	CASSLRGGKYNEQFF
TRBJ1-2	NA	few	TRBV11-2	TGTGCCAGCAGCTCTCAACGCGGCTACACCTTC	CASSSQRGYTF
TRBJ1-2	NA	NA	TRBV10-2	TGCGCCAGCAGTAACGGCAGGGTTATAGACTACACCTTC	CASSNGRVIDYTF
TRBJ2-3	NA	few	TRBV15	TGTGCCACCAGCAGAGATCGGGGTATCACAGATACGCAGTATTTT	CATSRDRGITDTQYF
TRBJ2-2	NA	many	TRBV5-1	TGCGCCAGCAGCCCCGGTTCTTCGGGAGAGCTGTTTTTT	CASSPGSSGELFF
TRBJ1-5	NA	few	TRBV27	TGTGCCAGCAGTTCCAACCGTCAGGGGCTCGCCCAGCATTTT	CASSSNRQGLAQHF
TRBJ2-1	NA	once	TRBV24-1	TGTGCCACCAGTGACCCCAGAGTTTACAATGAGCAGTTCTTC	CATSDPRVYNEQFF
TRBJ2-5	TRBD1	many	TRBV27	TGTGCCAGCAGCCCTCACAGGGGGCGCGACCAAGAGACCCAGTACTTC	CASSPHRGRDQETQYF
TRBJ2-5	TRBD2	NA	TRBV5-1	TGCGCCAGCAGCTTGGGACTAGCGGGACTATCGTACCAAGAGACCCAGTACTTC	CASSLGLAGLSYQETQYF
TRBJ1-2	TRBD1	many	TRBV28	TGTGCCAGCACCCCGGGACAGGACTATGGCTACACCTTC	CASTPGQDYGYTF
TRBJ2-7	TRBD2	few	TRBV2	TGTGCCAGCGGACCTTGGACTAGCGGCCACGAGCAGTACTTC	CASGPWTSGHEQYF
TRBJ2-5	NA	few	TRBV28	TGTGCCAGCAGTTTAATCAGGACAAGCCAAGAGACCCAGTACTTC	CASSLIRTSQETQYF
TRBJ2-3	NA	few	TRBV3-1	TGTGCCAGCAGCCAAGGACCCAGCCGGACAGATACGCAGTATTTT	CASSQGPSRTDTQYF